The 19 T cell receptor beta chains listed next were all sequenced from one sample in a study of neurological immune-mediated disorders. TCRdb itself ran the 5' RACE reads through MiXCR, one entry per CDR3 protein. The sample lists fewer than 40,000 distinct CDR3 sequences, approximately 5.3% seen once, with around 1.9% in the top ten. The sample taken for sequencing was CD4+ T cells from blood. Receptors were obtained from a woman between 45 and 65 years old in good health.

In its sample, this clonotype was seen many times. The chain is built from TRBV5-1 and TRBJ1-6; TRBD1 agrees at 8 bases. The V segment lost 5 bases and the J segment 5 bases; nucleotides outside the gene matches: 3. Germline CDR1 reads SGHRS; CDR2 reads YFSETQ. This CDR3 has 14 residues. Here the CDR3 reads CASRVDRDNSPLHF. CDR3 sequence (DNA): TGCGCCAGCAGAGTGGACAGGGATAATTCACCCCTCCACTTT.

This clonotype was counted at least ten times. J is TRBJ1-3 and V is TRBV6-6; D is undetermined. V dropped 2 bases and J dropped 0 bases, with 2 bases sitting between them. There are 13 residues in the CDR3. CDR1 is MNHNY and CDR2 is SVGAGI in the germline V gene (reference sequence). The CDR3 DNA follows: TGTGCCAGCAGTTACGACTCTGGAAACACCATATATTTT. Residues: CASSYDSGNTIYF.

This clonotype was counted ten times or more. J is TRBJ2-2 and V is TRBV5-5, with 7 bases lining up with TRBD2. CDR1 is SGHKS, CDR2 YYEKEE, per germline (reference sequence). Trimming at V came to 5 bases and at J to 1 base, leaving 11 bases not matched to a gene. The CDR3 sequence is 17 residues long. CDR3 nucleotides: TGTGCCAGCAGACGAGCCGGCGCTAGCGGGAACACCGGGGAGCTGTTTTTT. Translated, it gives CASRRAGASGNTGELFF.

This clonotype was detected many times. CDR3 loop: CSASLGADTDTQYF. The CDR3 DNA is TGCAGTGCTAGTTTGGGGGCTGACACAGATACGCAGTATTTT. The rearrangement joins TRBV20-1 to TRBJ2-3; possibly TRBD1 for D (6 bases). This CDR3 is built from 14 residues. Germline CDR1 DFQATT, CDR2 SNEGSKA (reference sequence). Trimming stripped 3 bases from V and 2 bases from J, with 12 bases between.

At least ten counts were recorded for this clonotype. The genes are TRBV5-1 and TRBJ2-1; D perhaps matches TRBD1 (6 bases). Germline V gene lookup returns CDR1 SGHRS and CDR2 YFSETQ. The V gene lost 7 bases and the J gene lost 9 bases, with 17 bases spanning the gap. The CDR3 runs 13 residues. CDR3 sequence: CASRADRLSEQFF. The CDR3 DNA reads TGCGCCAGCCGAGCCGACAGGCTCTCTGAGCAGTTCTTC.

This clonotype has a count of ten or more. The V gene is TRBV18, the J gene TRBJ1-2, with D possibly being TRBD1 (5 bases). The CDR3 spans 16 residues. Between the trimmed V and J ends, which lost 4 bases and 0 bases, there was a span of 15 bases. The germline CDR1 and CDR2 sequences are KGHSH and LQKENI. The CDR3 protein is CASSRAGTETNYGYTF. The CDR3 DNA reads as TGTGCCAGCTCACGCGCCGGGACGGAGACTAACTATGGCTACACCTTC.

In its sample, this clonotype is medium-sized. The V and J genes are TRBV4-3 and TRBJ1-4; D is unresolved. The CDR3 length is 16 residues. CDR1 is LGHNA, CDR2 YSLEER, per germline. Trimming stripped 0 bases from V and 7 bases from J, with 15 bases between. This chain's CDR3 is CASSQDPQAPGEKLFF. The CDR3 DNA is TGCGCCAGCAGCCAAGATCCCCAAGCGCCAGGTGAAAAACTGTTTTTT.

This clonotype was seen many times. The gene calls are TRBV6-2 or TRBV6-3 and TRBJ1-1; D gene unclear. V was pared by 6 bases and J by 5 bases, with 10 bases between. Germline V lookup: CDR1 MNHEY, CDR2 SVGEGT. The CDR3 totals 12 residues. CDR3: CASSPPETEAFF. The CDR3 DNA sequence: TGTGCCAGCAGCCCCCCGGAGACTGAAGCTTTCTTT.

This clonotype was counted at least ten times. The V and J genes are TRBV20-1 and TRBJ2-1; the D is unclear. Trimming shortened V by 6 bases and J by 4 bases, and 10 bases separated the two germline ends. CDR1 is DFQATT, CDR2 SNEGSKA, per germline (reference sequence). The CDR3 has 12 residues. The CDR3 nucleotides are TGCAGTGCCATAGTGGGGTACAATGAGCAGTTCTTC. Protein: CSAIVGYNEQFF.

This clonotype was seen many times. The chain uses TRBV20-1 and TRBJ2-1, with a tentative D call TRBD1 (6 bases). This CDR3 has 14 amino acids. Germline assignment: CDR1 DFQATT and CDR2 SNEGSKA (reference sequence). V lost 1 base and J 6 bases, leaving 13 bases between the germline ends. The CDR3 coding sequence is TGCAGTGCTAGAGGGGGGCGAAAACGCAATGAGCAGTTCTTC. As protein: CSARGGRKRNEQFF.

This clonotype was seen repeatedly, ten times or more. The V gene is TRBV6-6, the J gene TRBJ2-1, with TRBD2 matching 8 bases. Trimming at V came to 7 bases and at J to 6 bases, leaving 14 bases not matched to a gene. The CDR3 has 16 amino acids. Germline CDR1 reads MNHNY; CDR2 reads SVGAGI (reference sequence). The CDR3 nucleotides read TGTGCCAGCAAAGGGGTCGGAGCGGGAGACGCCAATGAGCAGTTCTTC. It specifies CASKGVGAGDANEQFF.

The sample holds many counts of this clonotype. The chain couples TRBV20-1 to TRBJ2-1; D possibly corresponds to TRBD2 (6 bases). This CDR3 has 14 amino acids. Germline CDR1 DFQATT, CDR2 SNEGSKA (reference sequence). Here the CDR3 reads CSVTSSYSYNEQFF. Written as DNA, the CDR3 is TGCAGCGTGACTAGTTCCTACTCCTACAATGAGCAGTTCTTC.

This clonotype occurred many times. The chain uses TRBV3-1 and TRBJ1-2; D is perhaps TRBD1 (5 bases). V was clipped by 0 bases and J by 8 bases, with 16 bases between them. The germline V gene has CDR1 LGHDT and CDR2 YNNKEL (reference sequence). This CDR3 contains 15 residues. CDR3 in DNA: TGTGCCAGCAGCCAAGATTCCGCAGGGATGAGCGGCTACACCTTC. The encoded protein is CASSQDSAGMSGYTF. The full variable domain, rest sourced from reference TRBV3-1 and TRBJ1-2, is DTAVSQTPKYLVTQMGNDKSIKCEQNLGHDTMYWYKQDSKKFLKIMFSYNNKELIINETVPNRFSPKSPDKAHLNLHINSLELGDSAVYFCASSQDSAGMSGYTFGSGTRLTVV.

At least ten counts were recorded for this clonotype. The V call is TRBV7-9, the J call TRBJ2-3; TRBD2 agrees at 11 bases. V lost 2 bases and J lost 2; bases outside the gene matches: 3. This CDR3 is 16 amino acids long. Germline CDR1 reads SEHNR; CDR2 reads FQNEAQ (reference sequence). In nucleotides, the CDR3 is TGTGCCAGCAGCTTACTAGCGGGGGGCCTCACAGATACGCAGTATTTT. The encoded protein is CASSLLAGGLTDTQYF. Together with reference TRBV7-9 and TRBJ2-3, the CDR3 gives the full variable domain: DTGVSQNPRHKITKRGQNVTFRCDPISEHNRLYWYRQTLGQGPEFLTYFQNEAQLEKSRLLSDRFSAERPKGSFSTLEIQRTEQGDSAMYLCASSLLAGGLTDTQYFGPGTRLTVL.

This clonotype has a count of ten or more. The chain links TRBV7-2 to TRBJ1-1; 7 nucleotides align to TRBD1. Unmatched junction bases numbered 5, after V lost 4 bases and J lost 6 bases. The CDR3 covers 13 residues. The V gene's germline CDR1 is SGHTA and CDR2 FQGNSA. The CDR3 spells CASSWRDRAEAFF. The CDR3 nucleotides are TGTGCCAGCAGCTGGCGAGACAGGGCTGAAGCTTTCTTT.

The CDR3 sequence is CASSQGVYEQFF. The DNA of the CDR3 is TGTGCCAGCAGCCAAGGGGTCTATGAGCAGTTCTTC. The V gene is TRBV3-1, the J gene TRBJ2-1; D remains ambiguous. Trimming took off 1 base at V and 8 bases at J, with 6 bases between the two ends. Germline V lookup: CDR1 LGHDT, CDR2 YNNKEL (reference sequence). There are 12 residues in the CDR3.

This clonotype was counted ten times or more. The chain links TRBV10-1 to TRBJ1-5; D unclear. The CDR3 consists of 13 residues. With 5 bases removed from V and 0 bases from J, the gap between germline ends came to 5 bases. Germline loops: CDR1 WNHNN, CDR2 SYGVQD (reference sequence). The CDR3 is CASSPYSNQPQHF. The DNA of the CDR3 is TGCGCCAGCAGTCCTTATAGCAATCAGCCCCAGCATTTT.

This clonotype occurred many times. The chain links TRBV7-8 to TRBJ1-3; 9 nucleotides line up with TRBD1. CDR3 size: 15 residues. J gave up 7 bases and V 5 bases, and 9 bases lay outside the gene matches. Germline V gene lookup returns CDR1 SGHVS and CDR2 FQNEAQ. Here the CDR3 reads CASSPGTGMQNTIYF. As DNA, the CDR3 is TGTGCCAGCAGCCCCGGGACAGGGATGCAGAACACCATATATTTT.

This clonotype was seen at least ten times. The V call is TRBV20-1, the J call TRBJ1-3, with D tentatively TRBD1 (5 bases). Germline lookup yields CDR1 DFQATT and CDR2 SNEGSKA (reference sequence). This CDR3 has 15 amino acids. Trimming cost V 1 base and J 4 bases, with 14 bases left between them. CDR3 DNA: TGCAGTGCTAGAGTACCCCCAAGGGGAGGAAACACCATATATTTT. Translating it yields CSARVPPRGGNTIYF.